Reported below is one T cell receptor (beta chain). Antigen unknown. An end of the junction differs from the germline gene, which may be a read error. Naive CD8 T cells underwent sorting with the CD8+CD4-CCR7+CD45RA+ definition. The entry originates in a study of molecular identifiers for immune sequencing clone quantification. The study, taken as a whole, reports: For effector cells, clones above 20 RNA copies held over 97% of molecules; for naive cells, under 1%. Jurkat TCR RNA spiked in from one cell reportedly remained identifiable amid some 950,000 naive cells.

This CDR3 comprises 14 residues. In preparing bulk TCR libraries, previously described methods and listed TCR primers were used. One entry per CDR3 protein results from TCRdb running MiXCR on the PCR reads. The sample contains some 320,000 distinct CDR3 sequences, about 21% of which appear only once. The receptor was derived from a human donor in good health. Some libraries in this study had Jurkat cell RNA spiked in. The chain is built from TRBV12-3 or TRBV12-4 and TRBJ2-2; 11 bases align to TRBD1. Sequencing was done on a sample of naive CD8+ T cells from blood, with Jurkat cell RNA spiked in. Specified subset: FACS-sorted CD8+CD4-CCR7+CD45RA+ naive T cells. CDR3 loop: CASSTGQGAWGLVF. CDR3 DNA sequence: TGTGCCAGCAGCACCGGACAGGGGGCCTGGGGGCTGGTTTTT.